The present entry profiles one TCR beta chain with its context. The sample originates from a study of OX40 agonist ivuxolimab in advanced cancers. From germline, CDR1 is MNHEY and CDR2 SVGAGI. Trimming removed 6 bases from V and 8 bases from J; junction bases left unmatched: 8. The CDR3 extends over 15 amino acids. The method was immunoSEQ multiplex PCR; TCRdb's version includes in-frame clones alone and lacks a portion of them. The table records about 98,000 clones, about 92% of them present only once. This receptor was obtained from an adult with an advanced solid tumor such as melanoma, head and neck, liver or kidney cancer. The starting material was CD4+ or CD8+ T cells sorted from blood, obtained in a trial of the OX40 agonist ivuxolimab. J is TRBJ1-6 and V is TRBV6-5; 9 bases align to TRBD1. This CDR3 reads CASRRGDREYSPLHF. CDR3 DNA: TGTGCCAGCAGAAGGGGGGACAGGGAGTATTCACCCCTCCACTTT.